This T cell receptor beta chain came from a study of chemoradiotherapy in HPV16-positive cancers. Findings and caveats of the study: Functional assays defining HPV-specific T cells used only a couple of HPV16-positive patients. Better recurrence-free survival went with HPV-responsive T-cell expansion in HPV16-positive patients.

CDR1 is SGHKS and CDR2 is YYEKEE in the germline V gene (reference sequence). With V trimmed by 4 bases and J by 6 bases, 11 bases remained unmatched. This CDR3 contains 16 residues. The protocol was immunoSEQ multiplex PCR, while the TCRdb copy is restricted to in-frame clones and leaves out a portion. The repertoire consists of about 36,000 clones, with around 92% occurring once and the leading ten covering roughly 3.7%. Comments on this clone: Its antigen is unidentified.

This sequence was found in a human donor with HPV-associated anogenital cancer. V is TRBV5-5 and J is TRBJ2-3; 10 bases are a match to TRBD2. Sequenced here: blood, sampled from a patient who underwent chemoradiotherapy. The CDR3 reads CASSRSAAGGRDTQYF. DNA for the CDR3: TGTGCCAGCAGCCGCTCGGCAGCGGGGGGGAGGGATACGCAGTATTTT.